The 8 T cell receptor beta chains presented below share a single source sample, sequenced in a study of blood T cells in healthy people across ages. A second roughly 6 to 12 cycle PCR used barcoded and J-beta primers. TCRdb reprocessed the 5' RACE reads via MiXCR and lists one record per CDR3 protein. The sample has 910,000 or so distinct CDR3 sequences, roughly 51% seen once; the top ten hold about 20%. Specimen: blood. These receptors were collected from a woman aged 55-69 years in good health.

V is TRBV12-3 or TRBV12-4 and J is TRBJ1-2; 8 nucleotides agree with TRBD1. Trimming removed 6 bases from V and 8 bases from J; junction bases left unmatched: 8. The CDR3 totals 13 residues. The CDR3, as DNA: TGTGCCAGCAGCCCGGACAGGGCTTCCGGCTACACCTTC. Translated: CASSPDRASGYTF.

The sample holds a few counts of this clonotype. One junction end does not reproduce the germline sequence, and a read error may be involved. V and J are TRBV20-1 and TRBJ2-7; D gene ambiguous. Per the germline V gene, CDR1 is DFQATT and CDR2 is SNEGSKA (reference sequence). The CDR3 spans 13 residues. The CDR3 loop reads CSASRPSSHEQYF. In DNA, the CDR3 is TGCAGTGCTAGTCGACCGAGCTCCCACGAGCAGTACTTC.

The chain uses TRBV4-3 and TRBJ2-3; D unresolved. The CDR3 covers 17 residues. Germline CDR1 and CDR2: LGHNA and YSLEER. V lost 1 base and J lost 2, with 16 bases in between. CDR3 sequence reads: CASSQGLVEIYTDTQYF. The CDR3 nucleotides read TGCGCCAGCAGCCAAGGGTTGGTCGAGATCTACACAGATACGCAGTATTTT.

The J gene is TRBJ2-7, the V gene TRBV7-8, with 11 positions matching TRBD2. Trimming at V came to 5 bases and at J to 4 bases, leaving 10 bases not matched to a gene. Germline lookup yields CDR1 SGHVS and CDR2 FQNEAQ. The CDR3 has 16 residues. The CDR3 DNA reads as TGTGCCAGCAGCCTCTACGTAGCGGGAGGGGTTTACGAGCAGTACTTC. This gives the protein CASSLYVAGGVYEQYF.

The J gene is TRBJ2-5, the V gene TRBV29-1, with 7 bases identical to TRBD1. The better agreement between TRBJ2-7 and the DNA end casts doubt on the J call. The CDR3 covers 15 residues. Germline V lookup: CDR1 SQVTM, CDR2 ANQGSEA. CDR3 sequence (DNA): TGCAACGTGGTTTCCGGGACAGTCTCTCACTACGAGCAGTACTTC. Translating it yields CNVVSGTVSHYEQYF.

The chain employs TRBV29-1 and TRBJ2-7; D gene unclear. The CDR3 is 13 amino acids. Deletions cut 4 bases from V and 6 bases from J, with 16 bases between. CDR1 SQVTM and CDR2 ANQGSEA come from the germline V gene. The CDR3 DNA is TGCAGCGTTGTTCTGCGGTCGTCGGGCGAGCAGTACTTC. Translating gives CSVVLRSSGEQYF.

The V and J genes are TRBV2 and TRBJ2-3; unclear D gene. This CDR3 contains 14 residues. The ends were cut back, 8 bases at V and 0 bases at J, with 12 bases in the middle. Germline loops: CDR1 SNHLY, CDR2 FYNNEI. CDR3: CASGTFSSTDTQYF. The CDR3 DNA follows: TGTGCCAGCGGTACCTTCTCTAGCACAGATACGCAGTATTTT. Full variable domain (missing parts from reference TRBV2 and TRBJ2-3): EPEVTQTPSHQVTQMGQEVILRCVPISNHLYFYWYRQILGQKVEFLVSFYNNEISEKSEIFDDQFSVERPDGSNFTLKIRSTKLEDSAMYFCASGTFSSTDTQYFGPGTRLTVL.

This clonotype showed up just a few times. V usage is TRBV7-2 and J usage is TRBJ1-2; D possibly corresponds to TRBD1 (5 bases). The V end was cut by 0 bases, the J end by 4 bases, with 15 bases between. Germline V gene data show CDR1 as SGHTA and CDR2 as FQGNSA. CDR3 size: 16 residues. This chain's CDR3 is CASSLAREPGSYGYTF. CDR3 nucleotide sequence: TGTGCCAGCAGCTTAGCCCGGGAGCCAGGGAGCTATGGCTACACCTTC.